These 32 T cell receptor beta chains were sequenced from one sample in a study of regulatory T cells in long-lasting Graves disease (dated by TCRdb to the early 2020s). Library generation was performed with multiplex PCR. TCRdb records Illumina HiSeq 4000 as the sequencer. iRepertoire HTBI primers and Arm-PCR amplification of CDR3 regions were used to construct TCR beta libraries. TCRdb's own reprocessing of the public reads used fastp at Q25 and MiXCR and kept productive beta chains. When rows share a CDR3 protein, they turn into one entry using the most common DNA and genes. The sample contains roughly 400,000 distinct CDR3 sequences, 21% of them found a single time. The ten largest clones take up around 15% of the sample. Sample time point, as interpreted from the label and publication: persistent/refractory GD, antithyroid drugs over 5 years with positive TRAb. RNA was extracted from PBMCs in TRIzol for both TCR sequencing and RNA sequencing.

Source: peripheral blood mononuclear cells (PBMCs), taken when the disease was refractory, from a patient treated with antithyroid drugs. These receptors all come from a female donor with Graves disease.

This clonotype was detected many times. The chain employs TRBV5-1 and TRBJ2-7; tentative D call: TRBD1 (5 bases). Looked up from germline, CDR1 is SGHRS and CDR2 is YFSETQ. CDR3 length equals 13 residues. V was cut by 5 bases and J by 6 bases, with 15 bases left in between. CDR3: CASRSDDSLEQYF. The CDR3 DNA follows: TGCGCCAGCAGAAGTGACGACAGTCTCGAGCAGTACTTC.

The chain recombines TRBV28 with TRBJ2-3; 7 bases fit TRBD1. Germline loops: CDR1 MDHEN, CDR2 SYDVKM. This CDR3 is built from 15 residues. V shed 6 bases, J shed 3 bases, and the junction held 9 bases outside the gene matches. CDR3: CASSPIRGPTDTQYF. As DNA, the CDR3 is TGTGCCAGCAGCCCTATAAGGGGGCCTACAGATACGCAGTATTTT.

This chain uses TRBV16 with TRBJ1-5, with TRBD1 matching 9 bases. Germline V lookup: CDR1 KGHSY, CDR2 FQNENV. The ends lost 4 bases at V and 5 bases at J; junction bases unmatched: 18. This CDR3 has 19 residues. The CDR3 DNA reads TGTGCCAGCAGCCGCAATGCCCCTTCCGGGACAGGGTACCATCAGCCCCAGCATTTT. Amino acid sequence: CASSRNAPSGTGYHQPQHF.

The sample holds many counts of this clonotype. V is TRBV2 and J is TRBJ1-5; 7 nucleotides match TRBD1. The CDR3 spans 13 residues. The V gene end was trimmed by 7 bases and the J gene end by 6 bases; junction bases not matched to a gene: 6. Germline loops: CDR1 SNHLY, CDR2 FYNNEI. The DNA of the CDR3 is TGTGCCAGCACCCCAGGGGGTATTCAGCCCCAGCATTTT. It specifies CASTPGGIQPQHF.

The chain is built from TRBV7-9 and TRBJ2-7; no firm D call. CDR3 size: 14 residues. V was shortened by 1 base and J by 3 bases, with 10 bases between the two germline ends. In germline, CDR1 is SEHNR, CDR2 FQNEAQ (reference sequence). CDR3 coding DNA: TGTGCCAGCAGCTTAGGCAGTCCCCTCTACGAGCAGTACTTC. Translating it yields CASSLGSPLYEQYF.

This clonotype has ten or more counts. V usage is TRBV28 and J usage is TRBJ1-2, with D possibly TRBD1 on 6 matching bases. V was shortened by 7 bases and J by 2 bases, with 17 bases between the two germline ends. This CDR3 contains 15 residues. Per the germline V gene, CDR1 is MDHEN and CDR2 is SYDVKM. For the CDR3, the DNA is TGTGCCAGCACTTCCTCGGGGGCCGAAAACTATGGCTACACCTTC. This encodes CASTSSGAENYGYTF.

For this clonotype: Given a much more abundant clone one base away, this may be a read error. J is TRBJ2-6 and V is TRBV6-1; D is unresolved. Germline V lookup: CDR1 MNHNS, CDR2 SASEGT. This CDR3 comprises 14 residues. With 2 bases removed from V and 0 bases from J, the gap between germline ends came to 2 bases. The CDR3: CASSENSGANVLTF. CDR3 bases: TGTGCCAGCAGTGAAAACTCTGGGGCCAACGTCCTGACTTTC.

This chain links TRBV9 with TRBJ1-4; no clear D. CDR1 SGDLS and CDR2 YYNGEE come from the germline V gene. The CDR3 covers 16 residues. Trimming took 1 base from V and 7 from J, leaving 17 bases between them. CDR3 DNA sequence: TGTGCCAGCAGCGTACAGACCGAGGGCCCGGCTGAAAAACTGTTTTTT. Its protein product is CASSVQTEGPAEKLFF. Filled out from reference TRBV9 and TRBJ1-4, the complete variable domain reads DSGVTQTPKHLITATGQRVTLRCSPRSGDLSVYWYQQSLDQGLQFLIQYYNGEERAKGNILERFSAQQFPDLHSELNLSSLELGDSALYFCASSVQTEGPAEKLFFGSGTQLSVL.

V and J are TRBV27 and TRBJ2-3; D not resolved. With 6 bases removed from V and 0 bases from J, the gap between germline ends came to 10 bases. In germline, CDR1 is MNHEY, CDR2 SMNVEV (reference sequence). This CDR3 region has 14 residues. The CDR3 is CASRTRASTDTQYF. DNA for the CDR3: TGTGCCAGCAGGACCCGGGCCAGCACAGATACGCAGTATTTT.

This clonotype showed up just a few times. Compared with germline, one end of the junction differs, possibly owing to a read error. The V call is TRBV10-3, the J call TRBJ1-4, with D unresolved. The CDR3 has 15 amino acids. The germline V gene encodes CDR1 ENHRY and CDR2 SYGVKD. CDR3 DNA: TGTGCCAGCAGTTACTCTTCATCAACCGGTGAAAAACTGTTTTTT. Its protein product is CASSYSSSTGEKLFF.

This chain links TRBV28 with TRBJ2-2; perhaps TRBD2 as D (5 bases). The V gene lost 5 bases and the J gene lost 6 bases, with 10 bases spanning the gap. The length of the CDR3 is 13 residues. The V gene's germline CDR1 is MDHEN and CDR2 SYDVKM. CDR3 bases: TGTGCCAGCAGTGACGGACTTGCCGGGGAGCTGTTTTTT. Translating gives CASSDGLAGELFF. The full variable domain, with the rest looked up from reference TRBV28 and TRBJ2-2, is DVKVTQSSRYLVKRTGEKVFLECVQDMDHENMFWYRQDPGLGLRLIYFSYDVKMKEKGDIPEGYSVSREKKERFSLILESASTNQTSMYLCASSDGLAGELFFGEGSRLTVL.

This clonotype turned up a few times. V gene TRBV5-1 combines with J gene TRBJ2-7; TRBD2 might be the D (6 bases). Trimming stripped 0 bases from V and 2 bases from J, with 12 bases between. CDR3 length equals 15 residues. Germline V gene lookup returns CDR1 SGHRS and CDR2 YFSETQ. Here the CDR3 DNA reads TGCGCCAGCAGCTTGGCCCCGACTAGACCCTACGAGCAGTACTTC. This translates into CASSLAPTRPYEQYF.

The chain has TRBV5-1 and TRBJ2-1; 12 bases match TRBD2. From germline, CDR1 is SGHRS and CDR2 YFSETQ. J gave up 1 base and V 2 bases, and 7 bases lay outside the gene matches. This CDR3 region has 18 residues. CDR3 residues: CASSFGPSGRVSYNEQFF. In DNA form, the CDR3 reads TGCGCCAGCAGCTTTGGTCCTAGCGGGAGGGTGTCCTACAATGAGCAGTTCTTC.

The chain links TRBV29-1 to TRBJ1-2; TRBD1 aligns across 8 bases. J was trimmed by 6 bases and V by 3 bases; bases with no gene match: 6. The CDR3 totals 13 residues. The V gene's germline CDR1 is SQVTM and CDR2 ANQGSEA. CDR3 DNA: TGCAGCGTTGATGAAGGGACAGGCGATGGCTACACCTTC. Translation gives CSVDEGTGDGYTF. The full variable domain, rest sourced from reference TRBV29-1 and TRBJ1-2, is SAVISQKPSRDICQRGTSLTIQCQVDSQVTMMFWYRQQPGQSLTLIATANQGSEATYESGFVIDKFPISRPNLTFSTLTVSNMSPEDSSIYLCSVDEGTGDGYTFGSGTRLTVV.

The V call is TRBV3-1, the J call TRBJ1-5; D unclear. In germline, CDR1 is LGHDT, CDR2 YNNKEL (reference sequence). The V end was cut by 3 bases, the J end by 3 bases, with 12 bases between. The CDR3 length is 15 residues. CDR3 in amino acids: CASSQIPGPNQPQHF. Written as DNA, the CDR3 is TGTGCCAGCAGCCAGATCCCGGGTCCCAATCAGCCCCAGCATTTT.

The chain employs TRBV7-9 and TRBJ1-3, with D uncertain. The V gene lost 5 bases and the J gene lost 0 bases, with 14 bases spanning the gap. The CDR3 contains 16 residues. Germline CDR1 SEHNR, CDR2 FQNEAQ (reference sequence). The chain's CDR3 is CASSQRAIHSGNTIYF. The CDR3 bases are TGTGCCAGCAGCCAAAGGGCCATCCACTCTGGAAACACCATATATTTT.

This clonotype was counted only a few times. The chain carries TRBV7-9 and TRBJ1-1, with 9 bases aligning to TRBD1. The CDR3 runs 15 residues. Germline V gene sequence: CDR1 SEHNR, CDR2 FQNEAQ (reference sequence). V lost 6 bases to trimming and J lost 3 bases; unmatched junction nucleotides: 8. Written as DNA, the CDR3 is TGTGCCAGCAGACTCACAGGGGGCGCGGACACTGAAGCTTTCTTT. It is translated as CASRLTGGADTEAFF.

This clonotype was detected ten times or more. The gene calls are TRBV28 and TRBJ2-7; 8 bases are a match to TRBD1. J gave up 0 bases and V 7 bases, and 11 bases lay outside the gene matches. The CDR3 extends over 16 amino acids. Germline V gene sequence: CDR1 MDHEN, CDR2 SYDVKM. The CDR3 protein is CASNGRGRGHSYEQYF. CDR3 coding DNA: TGTGCCAGCAATGGCCGTGGCAGGGGGCACTCCTACGAGCAGTACTTC.

Points on this clonotype: A read error is possible here, since a much larger clone lies one base away. This chain's CDR3 is CASSGVAGGPRNEQFF. DNA of the CDR3: TGTGCCAGCAGTGGGGTAGCGGGAGGGCCGAGGAATGAGCAGTTCTTC. The V and J genes are TRBV2 and TRBJ2-1; TRBD2 matches at 11 bases. CDR1 and CDR2 from the germline V gene are SNHLY and FYNNEI. CDR3 length equals 16 residues. The J segment lost 7 bases and the V segment lost 4 bases, leaving 9 bases of the junction unmatched. Full variable domain (missing parts from reference TRBV2 and TRBJ2-1): EPEVTQTPSHQVTQMGQEVILRCVPISNHLYFYWYRQILGQKVEFLVSFYNNEISEKSEIFDDQFSVERPDGSNFTLKIRSTKLEDSAMYFCASSGVAGGPRNEQFFGPGTRLTVL.

This chain joins TRBV9 and TRBJ2-3, with 13 bases matching TRBD2. The junction had 8 bases not matched to a gene; V was cut back by 4 bases and J by 3 bases. This CDR3 has 17 residues. The germline gives CDR1 SGDLS, CDR2 YYNGEE. CDR3 in amino acids: CASSYRTSGRGTDTQYF. For the CDR3, the DNA is TGTGCCAGCAGCTACCGGACTAGCGGGAGAGGGACAGATACGCAGTATTTT.

This clonotype was recorded at least ten times. This chain joins TRBV28 and TRBJ2-5, with 8 bases fitting TRBD1. CDR1 and CDR2 from the germline V gene are MDHEN and SYDVKM. The CDR3 has 15 residues. The junction had 12 bases not matched to a gene; V was cut back by 7 bases and J by 5 bases. In DNA form, the CDR3 reads TGTGCCAGCACCCCCCCGTCCAGGGGGCGGGAGACCCAGTACTTC. Translating it yields CASTPPSRGRETQYF.

The table lists this clonotype with many counts. The rearrangement links TRBV6-2 or TRBV6-3 to TRBJ1-1; 11 nucleotides agree with TRBD1. This CDR3 comprises 18 residues. Germline CDR1 is MNHEY and CDR2 is SVGEGT. Trimming at V came to 6 bases and at J to 4 bases, leaving 16 bases not matched to a gene. This CDR3 reads CASSFINGQGARSTEAFF. The CDR3 bases are TGTGCCAGCAGCTTCATAAACGGACAGGGGGCGCGGAGCACTGAAGCTTTCTTT.

This clonotype was counted many times. The chain is built from TRBV6-1 and TRBJ2-7, with D perhaps matching TRBD1 (6 bases). The CDR3 runs 13 residues. Germline lookup yields CDR1 MNHNS and CDR2 SASEGT. Trimming took 4 bases from V and 0 from J, leaving 7 bases between them. The CDR3, as DNA: TGTGCCAGCAGTGGGACAGTCTCCTACGAGCAGTACTTC. Residues: CASSGTVSYEQYF.

In its sample, this clonotype was seen many times. The CDR3 nucleotides read TGTGCCAGCAGCTTGGTTGCTAGCACAGATACGCAGTATTTT. Protein product: CASSLVASTDTQYF. The rearrangement joins TRBV5-5 to TRBJ2-3; D gene ambiguous. The germline CDR1 and CDR2 sequences are SGHKS and YYEKEE (reference sequence). Trimming took 0 bases from V and 0 from J, leaving 5 bases between them. The length of the CDR3 is 14 residues.

In its sample, this clonotype was seen many times. The rearrangement joins TRBV6-2 or TRBV6-3 to TRBJ2-7, with no clear D. Per germline, CDR1 MNHEY and CDR2 SVGEGT. The V end was cut by 2 bases, the J end by 0 bases, with 11 bases between. The CDR3 is 15 amino acids. The CDR3 sequence: CASSYSQPSSYEQYF. In DNA, the CDR3 is TGTGCCAGCAGTTACAGTCAGCCTAGCTCCTACGAGCAGTACTTC.

The sample holds many counts of this clonotype. In nucleotides, the CDR3 is TGTGCCACCAGCAGAGTAAGGGAGACTAGCGGGAGATTAGACACCGGGGAGCTGTTTTTT. It is translated as CATSRVRETSGRLDTGELFF. The genes are TRBV15 and TRBJ2-2; TRBD2 matches 12 bases. The CDR3 contains 20 residues. Germline assignment: CDR1 LNHNV and CDR2 YYDKDF (reference sequence). The V segment lost 1 base and the J segment 3 bases; nucleotides outside the gene matches: 12. The complete variable domain, with remaining parts taken from reference TRBV15 and TRBJ2-2, reads DAMVIQNPRYQVTQFGKPVTLSCSQTLNHNVMYWYQQKSSQAPKLLFHYYDKDFNNEADTPDNFQSRRPNTSFCFLDIRSPGLGDTAMYLCATSRVRETSGRLDTGELFFGEGSRLTVL.

The chain uses TRBV5-5 and TRBJ2-5; TRBD1 matches at 7 bases. The CDR3 length is 14 residues. Germline V gene data show CDR1 as SGHKS and CDR2 as YYEKEE (reference sequence). V was clipped by 5 bases and J by 5 bases; unmatched bases: 9. As DNA, the CDR3 is TGTGCCAGCAGTCTGACAGGGTACGGCGAGACCCAGTACTTC. It yields the protein CASSLTGYGETQYF.

This clonotype was observed many times. The gene calls are TRBV2 and TRBJ1-1; 7 bases map to TRBD1. The V and J ends lost 8 bases and 1 base, in that order; junction bases with no gene match: 1. The CDR3 consists of 12 residues. CDR1 is SNHLY and CDR2 is FYNNEI in the germline V gene. The CDR3 sequence: CASGTANTEAFF. In DNA, the CDR3 is TGTGCCAGCGGGACAGCGAACACTGAAGCTTTCTTT.

This clonotype was recorded many times. CDR3 residues: CASSLRTGDGYTF. In DNA form, the CDR3 reads TGTGCCAGCAGCCTTCGGACAGGGGATGGCTACACCTTC. The J gene is TRBJ1-2, the V gene TRBV3-1; 9 bases align to TRBD1. The CDR3 loop spans 13 amino acids. The J segment lost 6 bases and the V segment lost 4 bases, leaving 3 bases of the junction unmatched. Germline lookup yields CDR1 LGHDT and CDR2 YNNKEL (reference sequence).

This chain connects TRBV7-9 to TRBJ2-7; 7 nucleotides match TRBD1. The germline CDR1 and CDR2 sequences are SEHNR and FQNEAQ (reference sequence). The trim removed 4 bases at V and 12 bases at J, leaving 6 bases unmatched. CDR3 length equals 11 residues. The CDR3 spells CASSSGQAGYF. As DNA, the CDR3 is TGTGCCAGCAGCTCTGGACAGGCCGGGTACTTC.

The chain links TRBV4-1 to TRBJ2-7; D perhaps matches TRBD1 (6 bases). The germline V gene encodes CDR1 MGHRA and CDR2 YSYEKL. The CDR3 runs to 15 residues. Trimming cost V 4 bases and J 3 bases, with 16 bases left between them. CDR3 bases: TGCGCCAGCAGCCGGGTGACAGGCCCTGACTACGAGCAGTACTTC. This encodes CASSRVTGPDYEQYF.

V usage is TRBV7-9 and J usage is TRBJ2-2; the match to TRBD1 covers 8 bases. Germline V lookup: CDR1 SEHNR, CDR2 FQNEAQ (reference sequence). CDR3 length: 18 residues. The trim removed 2 bases at V and 1 base at J, leaving 9 bases unmatched. CDR3 bases: TGTGCCAGCAGCTTAATTGCCACCGGGACAGGGAACACCGGGGAGCTGTTTTTT. Its translation: CASSLIATGTGNTGELFF.